Sequencing of this T cell receptor beta chain was carried out in a study of spatial heterogeneity in lung cancer. Study in general: Counts of TCR transcripts in tumor regions correlated strongly with a T cell module score (derived from matched bulk RNA-seq). Notes on the study in general: Tumor mutation count correlated with how many alpha and beta TCRs expanded intratumorally.

TCRdb re-called the 5' RACE reads through MiXCR, storing one row per CDR3 protein. The sample has around 19,000 distinct CDR3 sequences; 5.5% to 8% are singletons. Points on this clonotype: Antigen: not known. A much more abundant neighbour one base away suggests this may be a read error.

The time point was: sample taken at primary tumor resection. Donors were some 72 untreated early-stage non-small cell lung cancer patients. In each case, whole RNA from tumor, nontumor lung or frozen PBMC was sequenced unsorted. CDR1 and CDR2 (germline): DFQATT, SNEGSKA (reference sequence). This CDR3 spans 15 amino acids. The chain couples TRBV20-1 to TRBJ2-1; 10 bases agree with TRBD2. The specimen comprised lung tumor tissue, sampled at surgery. The receptor's source is a female donor with early-stage non-small cell lung cancer. CDR3 nucleotide sequence: TGCAGTGCTAGGGAACTAGCGGGGCCGGGTAATGAGCGGTTCTTC. The encoded protein is CSARELAGPGNERFF.